Each of the 28 T cell receptor beta chains below was sequenced from the same sample in a study of breast tumors, draining lymph nodes, adjacent tissues. Axillary draining lymph nodes of breast cancer patients supplied the node samples. TCRdb called the multiplex PCR reads again in MiXCR, with one record for every CDR3 protein. Of about 130,000 distinct CDR3 sequences in the sample, 15% to 20% were seen once. The sample comprised axillary lymph node tissue. The receptors shown here come from a female donor with breast cancer. Some clones in this sample may be carry-over from other donors' samples.

This clonotype has ten or more counts. The V gene is TRBV7-3, the J gene TRBJ2-1; 10 nucleotides agree with TRBD2. The V gene's germline CDR1 is SGHTA and CDR2 FQGTGA. V shed 6 bases, J shed 0 bases, and the junction held 11 bases outside the gene matches. The CDR3 totals 18 residues. This CDR3 reads CASRPTAGGPSSYNEQFF. CDR3 nucleotide sequence: TGTGCCAGCAGACCTACAGCGGGAGGGCCGAGCTCCTACAATGAGCAGTTCTTC.

This chain links TRBV6-5 with TRBJ1-2, with D possibly TRBD1 on 5 matching bases. CDR1 is MNHEY and CDR2 is SVGAGI in the germline V gene. This CDR3 spans 14 amino acids. V gave up 5 bases and J gave up 3 bases, with 13 bases separating them. CDR3: CASSGRDPYYGYTF. In nucleotides, the CDR3 is TGTGCCAGCAGTGGCAGGGACCCCTACTATGGCTACACCTTC.

This clonotype occurred many times. J is TRBJ2-3 and V is TRBV13, with TRBD2 matching over 10 bases. With 4 bases clipped from V and 7 bases from J, the junction kept 14 bases outside the gene matches. In germline, CDR1 is PRHDT, CDR2 FYEKMQ (reference sequence). The CDR3 has 17 amino acids. CDR3 DNA: TGTGCCAGCAGCTCATCAGAAATAGCGGGGGGCAGGAATACGCAGTATTTT. Encoded protein: CASSSSEIAGGRNTQYF.

On this clonotype itself: Being one base from a much bigger clone, this may be a read error. This rearrangement joins TRBV12-3 or TRBV12-4 to TRBJ2-5; D uncertain. The V gene lost 5 bases and the J gene lost 11 bases, with 9 bases spanning the gap. There are 10 residues in the CDR3. This chain's CDR3 is CASSDLAQYF. DNA of the CDR3: TGTGCCAGCAGTGACTTGGCGCAGTACTTC.

This clonotype turned up a few times. The genes are TRBV11-2 and TRBJ2-1, with unresolved D. This CDR3 has 15 residues. With 3 bases removed from V and 0 bases from J, the gap between germline ends came to 9 bases. The germline V gene encodes CDR1 SGHAT and CDR2 FQNNGV. DNA of the CDR3: TGTGCCAGCAGCTTCAGCGTGAGCTCCTACAATGAGCAGTTCTTC. It yields the protein CASSFSVSSYNEQFF.

The J gene is TRBJ2-2, the V gene TRBV4-1; no clear D. Germline values: CDR1 MGHRA, CDR2 YSYEKL. The CDR3 contains 15 residues. V lost 6 bases and J 4 bases, leaving 15 bases between the germline ends. The DNA of the CDR3 is TGCGCCAGCAGGCCCCCCGGGCCGTTCACCGGGGAGCTGTTTTTT. Translating gives CASRPPGPFTGELFF.

This clonotype was counted many times. The chain combines TRBV20-1 with TRBJ2-3; TRBD2 matches 9 bases. CDR1 DFQATT and CDR2 SNEGSKA come from the germline V gene (reference sequence). The CDR3 is 15 residues long. V shed 3 bases and J 7 bases; nucleotides not matched to a gene: 11. The CDR3: CSASSGTSRTHTQYF. CDR3 DNA: TGCAGTGCTAGCTCCGGGACTAGCAGAACCCATACGCAGTATTTT.

A single count supports this clonotype. A read error may explain this, as a much larger clone is one base away. The J gene is TRBJ1-2, the V gene TRBV12-3 or TRBV12-4; perhaps TRBD1 as D (5 bases). V lost 4 bases and J lost 7, with 10 bases in between. CDR3 length: 12 residues. The CDR3 reads CASSYGGVGYTF. The CDR3 bases are TGTGCCAGCAGTTATGGAGGGGTTGGCTACACCTTC.

This clonotype was recorded many times. The gene calls are TRBV24-1 and TRBJ2-1; 10 bases agree with TRBD2. The J segment lost 7 bases and the V segment lost 8 bases, leaving 4 bases of the junction unmatched. The CDR3 totals 13 residues. The germline V gene has CDR1 KGHDR and CDR2 SFDVKD. CDR3 sequence: CATTGTSVNEQFF. The CDR3 region has the DNA TGTGCCACCACCGGGACTAGCGTTAATGAGCAGTTCTTC.

Comment on this clonotype: A much more abundant neighbour one base away suggests this may be a read error. Lacking the conserved final phenylalanine or tryptophan, this CDR3 likely reflects a read error. This sequence joins TRBV2 and TRBJ2-7; D ambiguous. The V gene's germline CDR1 is SNHLY and CDR2 FYNNEI. This CDR3 spans 12 amino acids. Trimming cost V 5 bases and J 6 bases, with 11 bases left between them. CDR3 coding DNA: TGTGCCAGCAGTTGGGCCCGCTCCGAGCAGTACCTC. It codes for CASSWARSEQYL.

In regard to this clonotype: This may be a read error: a much more frequent sequence differs by one nucleotide. V gene TRBV5-6 combines with J gene TRBJ1-5; D unclear. Germline V gene data show CDR1 as SGHDT and CDR2 as YYEEEE. The CDR3 consists of 14 residues. The CDR3 region has the DNA TGTCCCAGCAGCTTGTTCGGAGACAATCAGCCCCAGCATTTT. Its translation is CPSSLFGDNQPQHF.

At least ten counts were recorded for this clonotype. The V gene is TRBV19, the J gene TRBJ2-1, with D perhaps matching TRBD1 (6 bases). Between the trimmed V and J ends, which lost 1 base and 3 bases, there was a span of 13 bases. The CDR3 has 16 residues. Germline V gene data show CDR1 as LNHDA and CDR2 as SQIVND (reference sequence). This CDR3 is CASSIGRRGGYNEQFF. For the CDR3, the DNA is TGTGCCAGTAGTATAGGCCGGAGAGGGGGCTACAATGAGCAGTTCTTC.

This clonotype was observed at least ten times. The chain recombines TRBV6-1 with TRBJ2-1; 11 positions agree with TRBD2. Germline V gene lookup returns CDR1 MNHNS and CDR2 SASEGT. The CDR3 is 16 amino acids. The ends lost 8 bases at V and 6 bases at J; junction bases unmatched: 12. This CDR3 is CASLSRGTSGANEQFF. The CDR3 DNA sequence: TGTGCCAGCTTATCTCGGGGGACTAGCGGAGCCAATGAGCAGTTCTTC.

This clonotype was picked up many times. V and J are TRBV6-4 and TRBJ1-5, with a weak D call TRBD1 (5 bases). Germline V gene sequence: CDR1 MRHNA, CDR2 SNTAGT. V was cut by 8 bases and J by 0 bases, with 17 bases left in between. CDR3 length equals 16 residues. CDR3 loop: CASPNPGPYSNQPQHF. The CDR3 region has the DNA TGTGCCAGCCCAAACCCAGGGCCTTATAGCAATCAGCCCCAGCATTTT.

This clonotype has just a few counts. The gene calls are TRBV9 and TRBJ2-2; TRBD1 is a possible D gene (6 bases). Germline values: CDR1 SGDLS, CDR2 YYNGEE. V was pared by 3 bases and J by 5 bases, with 17 bases between. The CDR3 runs 16 residues. The CDR3 spells CASSARNRAQTGELFF. Here the CDR3 DNA reads TGTGCCAGCAGCGCCCGGAACAGGGCTCAAACCGGGGAGCTGTTTTTT.

There are many counts of this clonotype. This chain joins TRBV7-3 and TRBJ2-2; D remains unclear. Trimming shortened V by 1 base and J by 3 bases, and 3 bases separated the two germline ends. CDR1 SGHTA and CDR2 FQGTGA come from the germline V gene. The CDR3 consists of 13 residues. The CDR3 bases are TGTGCCAGCAGCTTAAGGGACACCGGGGAGCTGTTTTTT. Translated: CASSLRDTGELFF.

This clonotype was recorded at least ten times. The chain has TRBV19 and TRBJ2-5; D unresolved. Germline values: CDR1 LNHDA, CDR2 SQIVND (reference sequence). The length of the CDR3 is 14 residues. With 10 bases removed from V and 0 bases from J, the gap between germline ends came to 15 bases. CDR3 residues: CATTPGRYQETQYF. CDR3 nucleotide sequence: TGTGCCACCACCCCCGGCAGGTACCAAGAGACCCAGTACTTC.

A remark on this clonotype: This may be a read error: a much more frequent sequence differs by one nucleotide. This rearrangement joins TRBV2 to TRBJ1-5; D gene ambiguous. The CDR3 runs to 12 residues. Germline V gives CDR1 SNHLY, CDR2 FYNNEI. CDR3 protein: CAGSVLQQPQHF. DNA of the CDR3: TGTGCCGGCAGTGTCCTGCAACAGCCCCAGCATTTT.

V gene TRBV5-4 combines with J gene TRBJ2-3, with a tentative D call TRBD1 (6 bases). The CDR3 has 13 residues. V lost 6 bases to trimming and J lost 2 bases, with 10 bases between them. CDR1 SGHNT and CDR2 YYREEE come from the germline V gene (reference sequence). CDR3 coding DNA: TGTGCCAGCAACAGGGACGCCACAGATACGCAGTATTTT. Translating it yields CASNRDATDTQYF.

This clonotype occurred many times. The chain is built from TRBV20-1 and TRBJ2-5; D is undetermined. The germline V and J ends were trimmed by 0 bases and 4 bases, with 15 bases remaining between them. Per germline, CDR1 DFQATT and CDR2 SNEGSKA (reference sequence). The length of the CDR3 is 15 residues. The DNA of the CDR3 is TGCAGTGCTAGAGAGGGCAGCACCCTTTCAGAGACCCAGTACTTC. Protein sequence: CSAREGSTLSETQYF.

On this clonotype: Since a much larger clone is just one base distant, this may be a read error. The chain is built from TRBV20-1 and TRBJ2-7, with D perhaps given as TRBD1 or TRBD2 (5 bases each). The CDR3 runs 13 residues. V lost 5 bases, J lost 2 bases, and 13 bases lay in between. Germline values: CDR1 DFQATT, CDR2 SNEGSKA (reference sequence). The CDR3 nucleotides read TGCAGTGCTGGGGGTGCGGAAACCTACGAGCAGTACTTC. The encoded protein is CSAGGAETYEQYF.

The chain links TRBV6-5 to TRBJ2-7; no firm D call. Between the trimmed V and J ends, which lost 2 bases and 0 bases, there was a span of 14 bases. The CDR3 covers 16 residues. Germline values: CDR1 MNHEY, CDR2 SVGAGI. The chain's CDR3 is CASSYSNEQFSYEQYF. The CDR3 DNA follows: TGTGCCAGCAGTTACAGCAATGAGCAGTTCTCCTACGAGCAGTACTTC.

About this clonotype: This clone may be a read error of a much larger clone one base away. V and J are TRBV7-2 and TRBJ2-7; D is uncertain. The V gene's germline CDR1 is SGHTA and CDR2 FQGNSA. This CDR3 contains 15 residues. The DNA for the CDR3 is TGTGACAGCAGCTTAGTCCGAGACGGCGGCTACGAGCAGTACTTC. It is translated as CDSSLVRDGGYEQYF.

This clonotype was found many times. This chain uses TRBV20-1 with TRBJ2-3; perhaps TRBD1 as D (5 bases). Germline V CDR1 and CDR2: DFQATT, SNEGSKA (reference sequence). CDR3 length: 13 residues. Trimming pared 6 bases from V and 0 bases from J, leaving 10 bases between. In DNA, the CDR3 is TGCAGTGCCCGACAGCTTAGCACAGATACGCAGTATTTT. Its protein is CSARQLSTDTQYF.

This clonotype was seen many times. This chain uses TRBV9 with TRBJ1-6; D unresolved. V was clipped by 0 bases and J by 7 bases, with 11 bases between them. The CDR3 is 15 residues long. Germline lookup yields CDR1 SGDLS and CDR2 YYNGEE. The CDR3 nucleotides read TGTGCCAGCAGCGTAGGAGAGGGTCTGAATTCACCCCTCCACTTT. This encodes CASSVGEGLNSPLHF.

With regard to this clonotype: This sequence may be a read error, since a much larger clone differs from it by one base. The gene calls are TRBV6-5 and TRBJ2-3; 9 bases are shared with TRBD2. This CDR3 spans 14 amino acids. Per the germline V gene, CDR1 is MNHEY and CDR2 is SVGAGI. This CDR3 reads CASRGTSIGDTLYF. The DNA for the CDR3 is TGTGCCAGCAGGGGGACTAGCATTGGAGATACGCTGTATTTT.

This clonotype showed up just a few times. This sequence joins TRBV6-2 or TRBV6-3 and TRBJ2-1, with TRBD1 matching 9 bases. Germline V lookup: CDR1 MNHEY, CDR2 SVGEGT. The CDR3 is 15 amino acids. The trim removed 6 bases at V and 3 bases at J, leaving 6 bases unmatched. CDR3 sequence (DNA): TGTGCCAGCAGCCGCCGGGGACAGGGCTACAATGAGCAGTTCTTC. Translating it yields CASSRRGQGYNEQFF.

This clonotype was observed at least ten times. J is TRBJ2-7 and V is TRBV11-2; 9 nucleotides align to TRBD1. Germline loops: CDR1 SGHAT, CDR2 FQNNGV. The CDR3 is made up of 14 amino acids. V shed 1 base and J 3 bases; nucleotides not matched to a gene: 1. CDR3 protein: CASSLATGGYEQYF. The CDR3 nucleotides read TGTGCCAGCAGCTTAGCGACAGGGGGCTACGAGCAGTACTTC.